This T cell receptor beta chain was captured by sequencing in a study of blood T cell repertoires in COVID-19. Sequencing used immunoSEQ multiplex PCR; TCRdb keeps in-frame clones, though not all of them. The sample lists roughly 200,000 clones; 65% to 85% were seen once. The CDR3 is 16 amino acids. The TCR originated in a man in his forties or fifties with active or convalescent COVID-19. The genes are TRBV12-1 and TRBJ1-6. TRBV12-1 is a pseudogene. What was sequenced was peripheral blood. CDR3 DNA: TGTGCCAGCCCCAAACCGGGGTTCACCTATAATTCACCCCTCCACTTT. Encoded protein: CASPKPGFTYNSPLHF.